The 31 T cell receptor beta chains in this list originate from one sample, sequenced in a study of OX40 agonist ivuxolimab in advanced cancers. TCRdb's table, derived via immunoSEQ multiplex PCR, lists solely in-frame clones and lacks some. The sample has about 54,000 clones; more than 85% are singletons. Sequencing was performed on CD4+ or CD8+ T cells sorted from blood, taken in a trial of the OX40 agonist ivuxolimab. These receptors were collected from an adult with an advanced solid tumor such as melanoma, head and neck, liver or kidney cancer.

The J gene is TRBJ2-2, the V gene TRBV28; D is ambiguous. This CDR3 has 13 residues. Trimming took 11 bases from V and 0 from J, leaving 10 bases between them. The V gene's germline CDR1 is MDHEN and CDR2 SYDVKM. CDR3 DNA: TGTGCCGGCGAAATCCCGAACACCGGGGAGCTGTTTTTT. Residues: CAGEIPNTGELFF.

The chain employs TRBV27 and TRBJ1-2, with D tentatively TRBD1 (5 bases). V was pared by 6 bases and J by 4 bases, with 15 bases between. CDR3 size: 14 residues. Germline assignment: CDR1 MNHEY and CDR2 SMNVEV (reference sequence). Written as DNA, the CDR3 is TGTGCCAGCAGCCTAATACCAGGGTTCTATGGCTACACCTTC. As protein: CASSLIPGFYGYTF.

The chain joins TRBV5-8 to TRBJ2-5; D perhaps matches TRBD1 (5 bases). CDR1 and CDR2 from the germline V gene are SGHTS and YDEGEE. The CDR3 totals 15 residues. Trimming stripped 0 bases from V and 4 bases from J, with 13 bases between. CDR3 nucleotides: TGTGCCAGCAGCTTGGAGGGGCACGCTAGAGAGACCCAGTACTTC. Translated, it gives CASSLEGHARETQYF.

This clone appeared once. V is TRBV6-5 and J is TRBJ1-2; D gene ambiguous. The germline CDR1 and CDR2 sequences are MNHEY and SVGAGI. The V and J ends lost 0 bases and 3 bases respectively, with 11 bases between them. This CDR3 is 15 amino acids long. In nucleotides, the CDR3 is TGTGCCAGCAGTTACTCGGAGGGCCACCACTATGGCTACACCTTC. It yields the protein CASSYSEGHHYGYTF.

This chain joins TRBV5-4 and TRBJ1-1, with D tentatively TRBD1 (5 bases). Germline assignment: CDR1 SGHNT and CDR2 YYREEE (reference sequence). Trimming removed 4 bases from V and 1 base from J, with 14 bases in between. The CDR3 runs 15 residues. In DNA, the CDR3 is TGTGCCAGCAGCAACATTATGACAGAGAACACTGAAGCTTTCTTT. Its protein product is CASSNIMTENTEAFF.

V usage is TRBV18 and J usage is TRBJ2-7, with D unresolved. V lost 2 bases to trimming and J lost 4 bases, with 9 bases between them. CDR1 KGHSH and CDR2 LQKENI come from the germline V gene. This CDR3 is built from 13 residues. The CDR3 DNA follows: TGTGCCAGCTCACCAATTGGTGCTTACGAGCAGTACTTC. Protein sequence: CASSPIGAYEQYF.

This clone was recorded once. The chain carries TRBV21-1 and TRBJ1-4; the D call TRBD1 from the table was never checked on the DNA. TRBV21-1 is a pseudogene locus. CDR3 length: 18 residues. The CDR3 region is CASSKNPDRFATNEKLFF. Written as DNA, the CDR3 is TGTGCCAGCAGCAAAAACCCGGACAGGTTTGCAACTAATGAAAAACTGTTTTTT.

The chain carries TRBV7-2 and TRBJ2-3; 9 bases are a match to TRBD2. CDR3 size: 15 residues. Germline V lookup: CDR1 SGHTA, CDR2 FQGNSA. After removal of 3 bases from V and 2 bases from J, the junction contained 3 bases not matched to a gene. CDR3 nucleotide sequence: TGTGCCAGCAGCTTCCTAGCGGGGACCACAGATACGCAGTATTTT. Encoded protein: CASSFLAGTTDTQYF.

The rearrangement links TRBV13 to TRBJ2-6, with 7 bases lining up with TRBD2. J lost 0 bases, V lost 5 bases, and 1 base had no gene match. Germline values: CDR1 PRHDT, CDR2 FYEKMQ (reference sequence). This CDR3 has 15 residues. The CDR3 nucleotides read TGTGCCAGCAGCCCGGGGGGCTCTGGGGCCAACGTCCTGACTTTC. Translation gives CASSPGGSGANVLTF. Variable domain in full (rest from reference TRBV13 and TRBJ2-6): AAGVIQSPRHLIKEKRETATLKCYPIPRHDTVYWYQQGPGQDPQFLISFYEKMQSDKGSIPDRFSAQQFSDYHSELNMSSLELGDSALYFCASSPGGSGANVLTFGAGSRLTVL.

The rearrangement links TRBV13 to TRBJ1-6, with 11 bases that match TRBD1. The CDR3 is made up of 17 amino acids. Trimming took 0 bases from V and 9 from J; bases not matched to a gene: 7. Germline V gene lookup returns CDR1 PRHDT and CDR2 FYEKMQ (reference sequence). CDR3 region: CASSLGLVDRGLSPLHF. CDR3 DNA: TGTGCCAGCAGCTTAGGCCTGGTGGACAGGGGGCTTTCACCCCTCCACTTT.

J is TRBJ2-2 and V is TRBV27; D ambiguous. The CDR3 is 13 amino acids. V was clipped by 3 bases and J by 6 bases, with 8 bases between them. CDR1 is MNHEY, CDR2 SMNVEV, per germline (reference sequence). DNA of the CDR3: TGTGCCAGCAGTTTCAAGGCCGCCGGGGAGCTGTTTTTT. Its protein product is CASSFKAAGELFF.

The chain combines TRBV9 with TRBJ1-2; 12 nucleotides align to TRBD1. Germline CDR1 and CDR2: SGDLS and YYNGEE. V shed 0 bases and J 3 bases; nucleotides not matched to a gene: 6. The length of the CDR3 is 17 residues. The CDR3 spells CASSVDGTGGGYYGYTF. The CDR3 DNA is TGTGCCAGCAGCGTAGATGGGACAGGGGGCGGCTACTATGGCTACACCTTC.

This chain uses TRBV28 with TRBJ2-5; D remains unclear. Per germline, CDR1 MDHEN and CDR2 SYDVKM. V was cut by 3 bases and J by 2 bases, with 19 bases left in between. This CDR3 spans 17 amino acids. As DNA, the CDR3 is TGTGCCAGCAGTTTCACCGATGGGGTAGGAATTCAAGAGACCCAGTACTTC. It encodes CASSFTDGVGIQETQYF.

J is TRBJ1-1 and V is TRBV27, with D tentatively TRBD1 (6 bases). Germline values: CDR1 MNHEY, CDR2 SMNVEV (reference sequence). The CDR3 runs 14 residues. Trimming stripped 2 bases from V and 4 bases from J, with 11 bases between. CDR3 in amino acids: CASSLGGPGTEAFF. Here the CDR3 DNA reads TGTGCCAGCAGTTTAGGGGGGCCTGGCACTGAAGCTTTCTTT.

V is TRBV9 and J is TRBJ1-6; no reliable D call. This CDR3 contains 18 residues. V was pared by 3 bases and J by 4 bases, with 20 bases between. Per germline, CDR1 SGDLS and CDR2 YYNGEE. CDR3 sequence: CASSAQFRASSYNSPLHF. The CDR3 DNA reads TGTGCCAGCAGCGCCCAATTCCGGGCCTCCTCGTATAATTCACCCCTCCACTTT.

The chain is built from TRBV9 and TRBJ2-3, with D perhaps matching TRBD2 (6 bases). Looked up from germline, CDR1 is SGDLS and CDR2 is YYNGEE. With 9 bases removed from V and 6 bases from J, the gap between germline ends came to 17 bases. The length of the CDR3 is 13 residues. The CDR3 sequence is CATSGGALDTQYF. The CDR3 nucleotides read TGTGCCACCTCAGGCGGGGCTCTTGATACGCAGTATTTT. The full variable domain, in which reference TRBV9 and TRBJ2-3 provide the parts outside the CDR3, is DSGVTQTPKHLITATGQRVTLRCSPRSGDLSVYWYQQSLDQGLQFLIQYYNGEERAKGNILERFSAQQFPDLHSELNLSSLELGDSALYFCATSGGALDTQYFGPGTRLTVL.

The V and J genes are TRBV13 and TRBJ2-7, with D possibly being TRBD1 or TRBD2 (7 bases each). The V end lost 0 bases, the J end lost 5 bases, and 11 bases lay between the germline ends. Germline lookup yields CDR1 PRHDT and CDR2 FYEKMQ (reference sequence). This CDR3 has 14 amino acids. CDR3 sequence: CASSLGQGGHEQYF. The CDR3 DNA sequence: TGTGCCAGCAGCTTAGGTCAGGGGGGGCACGAGCAGTACTTC.

The chain recombines TRBV11-2 with TRBJ1-1; D gene uncertain. This CDR3 is built from 12 residues. V was shortened by 0 bases and J by 6 bases, with 5 bases between the two germline ends. Germline loops: CDR1 SGHAT, CDR2 FQNNGV. CDR3 in amino acids: CASSLDPPEAFF. CDR3 DNA: TGTGCCAGCAGCTTAGATCCCCCTGAAGCTTTCTTT.

This clone appeared once. V and J are TRBV19 and TRBJ2-1, with D perhaps matching TRBD2 (5 bases). CDR1 and CDR2 from the germline V gene are LNHDA and SQIVND (reference sequence). The CDR3 totals 14 residues. The germline V and J ends were trimmed by 7 bases and 3 bases, with 13 bases remaining between them. The CDR3 region has the DNA TGTGCCAGTACCATAGGAGGACTCTACAATGAGCAGTTCTTC. It specifies CASTIGGLYNEQFF. Drawing the rest from reference TRBV19 and TRBJ2-1, the complete variable domain is DGGITQSPKYLFRKEGQNVTLSCEQNLNHDAMYWYRQDPGQGLRLIYYSQIVNDFQKGDIAEGYSVSREKKESFPLTVTSAQKNPTAFYLCASTIGGLYNEQFFGPGTRLTVL.

V usage is TRBV7-8 and J usage is TRBJ1-4; 8 bases match TRBD1. The J segment lost 6 bases and the V segment lost 9 bases, leaving 6 bases of the junction unmatched. Germline CDR1 reads SGHVS; CDR2 reads FQNEAQ. The CDR3 is 13 residues long. The CDR3 loop is CASETGEDEKLFF. The DNA for the CDR3 is TGTGCCAGTGAGACAGGGGAAGATGAAAAACTGTTTTTT.

This chain connects TRBV27 to TRBJ1-1; 7 bases map to TRBD1. The V segment lost 0 bases and the J segment 6 bases; nucleotides outside the gene matches: 4. The CDR3 covers 14 residues. CDR1 and CDR2 (germline): MNHEY, SMNVEV (reference sequence). CDR3 in amino acids: CASSLSAGGPEAFF. CDR3 nucleotides: TGTGCCAGCAGTTTATCAGCAGGGGGTCCTGAAGCTTTCTTT.

The J gene is TRBJ2-1, the V gene TRBV9; 9 bases align to TRBD2. V lost 3 bases and J lost 6; bases outside the gene matches: 7. CDR1 and CDR2 from the germline V gene are SGDLS and YYNGEE. The CDR3 contains 15 residues. CDR3 residues: CASSDTGGRANEQFF. CDR3 bases: TGTGCCAGCAGCGATACTGGCGGGAGGGCCAATGAGCAGTTCTTC.

This clone was recorded a few times. CDR3 in DNA: TGTGCCAGCAGCTTAGTGGGACAGTCCTACGAGCAGTACTTC. It yields the protein CASSLVGQSYEQYF. This chain joins TRBV11-1 and TRBJ2-7; the match to TRBD1 covers 7 bases. The germline V gene has CDR1 SGHAT and CDR2 FQDESV (reference sequence). The ends lost 1 base at V and 1 base at J; junction bases unmatched: 1. The CDR3 length is 14 residues.

V gene TRBV10-2 combines with J gene TRBJ1-1; no definite D call. V lost 8 bases to trimming and J lost 1 base, with 5 bases between them. The CDR3 sequence is 11 residues long. Germline CDR1 WSHSY, CDR2 SAAADI. The CDR3 bases are TGCGCCAGCCGAGAGAACACTGAAGCTTTCTTT. Translated: CASRENTEAFF.

A single count supports this clone. This chain links TRBV4-3 with TRBJ1-2, with 7 bases matching TRBD1. Germline CDR1 is LGHNA and CDR2 is YSLEER. The CDR3 is made up of 15 amino acids. V lost 1 base to trimming and J lost 1 base; unmatched junction nucleotides: 3. For the CDR3, the DNA is TGCGCCAGCAGCCAAGGGACAGGCCATAACTATGGCTACACCTTC. Its protein is CASSQGTGHNYGYTF.

The chain carries TRBV27 and TRBJ1-3, with TRBD1 as a possible D gene (5 bases). This CDR3 has 14 amino acids. From germline, CDR1 is MNHEY and CDR2 SMNVEV (reference sequence). V lost 7 bases to trimming and J lost 3 bases, with 13 bases between them. The DNA for the CDR3 is TGTGCCAGCAAGGAATTCGGGGGTGGAAACACCATATATTTT. It yields the protein CASKEFGGGNTIYF.

J is TRBJ1-4 and V is TRBV5-3, with 9 bases identical to TRBD1. TRBV5-3 is annotated as an ORF whose role is uncertain. The CDR3 sequence is 16 residues long. With V trimmed by 2 bases and J by 2 bases, 4 bases remained unmatched. CDR3: CARSFLGQGTNEKLFF. Written as DNA, the CDR3 is TGTGCCAGAAGCTTCCTCGGACAGGGGACTAATGAAAAACTGTTTTTT.

The chain couples TRBV5-1 to TRBJ2-1, with TRBD1 identical over 9 bases. The CDR3 sequence is 12 residues long. The junction had 4 bases not matched to a gene; V was cut back by 5 bases and J by 10 bases. Germline values: CDR1 SGHRS, CDR2 YFSETQ. The CDR3 sequence is CASSDGQGEQFF. CDR3 DNA: TGCGCCAGCAGTGACGGACAGGGGGAGCAGTTCTTC.

This sequence joins TRBV27 and TRBJ1-1; no clear D gene. Germline V gene data show CDR1 as MNHEY and CDR2 as SMNVEV (reference sequence). With 5 bases removed from V and 4 bases from J, the gap between germline ends came to 14 bases. The CDR3 covers 14 residues. This CDR3 is CASSEQYQFTEAFF. CDR3 in DNA: TGTGCCAGCAGTGAGCAGTATCAATTCACTGAAGCTTTCTTT.

This clone has a single count. The chain combines TRBV10-2 with TRBJ2-3, with TRBD2 identical over 8 bases. Trimming cost V 2 bases and J 2 bases; bases outside gene matches: 6. Per germline, CDR1 WSHSY and CDR2 SAAADI. The CDR3 has 16 residues. The CDR3, as DNA: TGCGCCAGCAGTGAGCCGGGACTAGATATCACAGATACGCAGTATTTT. It is translated as CASSEPGLDITDTQYF.

This chain joins TRBV2 and TRBJ2-3; D gene uncertain. This CDR3 spans 14 amino acids. Trimming cost V 2 bases and J 1 base, with 7 bases left between them. CDR1 and CDR2 from the germline V gene are SNHLY and FYNNEI. CDR3 bases: TGTGCCAGCAGTGAAATTTGGGGCACAGATACGCAGTATTTT. Protein sequence: CASSEIWGTDTQYF. The complete variable domain, with remaining parts taken from reference TRBV2 and TRBJ2-3, reads EPEVTQTPSHQVTQMGQEVILRCVPISNHLYFYWYRQILGQKVEFLVSFYNNEISEKSEIFDDQFSVERPDGSNFTLKIRSTKLEDSAMYFCASSEIWGTDTQYFGPGTRLTVL.